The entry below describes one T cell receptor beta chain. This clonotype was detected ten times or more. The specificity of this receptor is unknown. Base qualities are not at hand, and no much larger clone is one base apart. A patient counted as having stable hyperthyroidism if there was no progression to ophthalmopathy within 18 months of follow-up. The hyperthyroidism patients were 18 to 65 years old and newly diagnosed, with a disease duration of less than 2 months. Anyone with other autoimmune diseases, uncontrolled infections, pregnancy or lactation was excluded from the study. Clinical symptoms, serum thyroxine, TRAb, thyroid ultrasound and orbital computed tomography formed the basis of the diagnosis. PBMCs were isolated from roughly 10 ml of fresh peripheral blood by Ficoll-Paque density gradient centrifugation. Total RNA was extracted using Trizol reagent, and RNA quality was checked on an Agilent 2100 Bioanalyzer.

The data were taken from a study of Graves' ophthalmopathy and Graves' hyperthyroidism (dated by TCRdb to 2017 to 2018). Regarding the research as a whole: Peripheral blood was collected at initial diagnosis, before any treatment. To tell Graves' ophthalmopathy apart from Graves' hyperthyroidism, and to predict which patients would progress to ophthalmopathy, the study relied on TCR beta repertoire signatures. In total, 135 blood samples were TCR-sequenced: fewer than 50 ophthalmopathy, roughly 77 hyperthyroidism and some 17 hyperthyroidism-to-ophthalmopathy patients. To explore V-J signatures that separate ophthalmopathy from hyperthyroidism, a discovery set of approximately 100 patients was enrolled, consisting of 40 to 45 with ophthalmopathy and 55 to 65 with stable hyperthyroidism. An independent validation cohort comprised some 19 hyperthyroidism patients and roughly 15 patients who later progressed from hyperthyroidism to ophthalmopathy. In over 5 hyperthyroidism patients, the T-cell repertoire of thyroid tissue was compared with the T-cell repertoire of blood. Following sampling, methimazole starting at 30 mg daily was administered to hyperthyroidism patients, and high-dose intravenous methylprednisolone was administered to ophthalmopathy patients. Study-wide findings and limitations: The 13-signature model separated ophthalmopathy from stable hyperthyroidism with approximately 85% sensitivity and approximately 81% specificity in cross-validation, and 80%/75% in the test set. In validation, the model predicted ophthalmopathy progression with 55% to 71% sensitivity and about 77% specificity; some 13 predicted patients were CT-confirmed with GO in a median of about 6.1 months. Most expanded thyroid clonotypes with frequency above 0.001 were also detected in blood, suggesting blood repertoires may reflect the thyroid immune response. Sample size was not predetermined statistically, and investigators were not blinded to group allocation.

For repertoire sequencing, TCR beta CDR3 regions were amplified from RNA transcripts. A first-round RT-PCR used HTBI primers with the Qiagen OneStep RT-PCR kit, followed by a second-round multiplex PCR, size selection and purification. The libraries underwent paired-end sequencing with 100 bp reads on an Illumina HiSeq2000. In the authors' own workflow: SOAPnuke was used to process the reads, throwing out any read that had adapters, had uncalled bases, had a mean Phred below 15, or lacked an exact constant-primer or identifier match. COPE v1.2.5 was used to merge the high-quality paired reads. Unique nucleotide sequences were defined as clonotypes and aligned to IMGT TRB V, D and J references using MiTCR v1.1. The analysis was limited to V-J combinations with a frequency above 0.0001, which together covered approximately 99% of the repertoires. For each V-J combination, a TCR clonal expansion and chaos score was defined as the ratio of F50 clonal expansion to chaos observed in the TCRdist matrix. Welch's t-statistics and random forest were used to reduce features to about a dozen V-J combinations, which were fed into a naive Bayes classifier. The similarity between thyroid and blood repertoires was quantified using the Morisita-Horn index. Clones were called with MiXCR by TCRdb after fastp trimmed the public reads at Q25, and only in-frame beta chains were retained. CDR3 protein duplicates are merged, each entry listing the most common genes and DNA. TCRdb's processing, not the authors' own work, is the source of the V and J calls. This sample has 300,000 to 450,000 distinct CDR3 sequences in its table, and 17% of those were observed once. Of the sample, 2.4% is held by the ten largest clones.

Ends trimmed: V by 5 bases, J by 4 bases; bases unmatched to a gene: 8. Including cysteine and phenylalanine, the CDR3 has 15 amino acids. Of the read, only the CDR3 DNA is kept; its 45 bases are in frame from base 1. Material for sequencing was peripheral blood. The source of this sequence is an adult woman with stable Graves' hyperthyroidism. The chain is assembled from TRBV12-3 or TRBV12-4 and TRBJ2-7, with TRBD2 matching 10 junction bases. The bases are TGTGCCAGCAGTGGGACGGGACTAGCGTATTACGAGCAGTACTTC. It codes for CASSGTGLAYYEQYF.